This TCR beta chain derives from a study of control samples from healthy donors and cancer patients. V shed 0 bases and J 6 bases; nucleotides not matched to a gene: 5. The germline V gene encodes CDR1 MNHEY and CDR2 SMNVEV (reference sequence). This CDR3 is built from 16 residues. Measured with immunoSEQ multiplex PCR; TCRdb has only the in-frame clones, and not every one. The table has roughly 86,000 clones, 91% seen once. The clonotype comes from a man aged 30-40 years in good health. Material: blood. The chain links TRBV27 to TRBJ2-1; 10 nucleotides align to TRBD2. CDR3: CASSLSLAGVGNEQFF. Here the CDR3 DNA reads TGTGCCAGCAGTTTATCCCTAGCGGGAGTTGGCAATGAGCAGTTCTTC.